The 27 T cell receptor beta chains presented below share a single source sample, sequenced in a study of blood T cell repertoires in COVID-19. Sequencing used immunoSEQ multiplex PCR; TCRdb keeps in-frame clones, though not all of them. Of 110,000 to 150,000 clones in the sample, just over 85% are singletons; the top ten hold about 4.5%. The sequencing input was PBMCs or T cells enriched from blood (not recorded which). The receptors shown here come from a man between 50 and 59 years old who had recovered from COVID-19.

CDR3 in amino acids: CASSLTGVDSPLHF. CDR3 DNA: TGTGCCAGCAGCCTCACAGGGGTGGATTCACCCCTCCACTTT. The chain has TRBV3-1 (or the pseudogene TRBV3-2) and TRBJ1-6, with 7 bases lining up with TRBD1. This CDR3 contains 14 residues. Germline V gives CDR1 LGHDT, CDR2 YNNKEL (reference sequence). The V and J ends lost 4 bases and 8 bases, in that order; junction bases with no gene match: 5.

CDR3 bases: TGTGCCTGGAGGGACAGGGGGCGGACGGATAATTCACCCCTCCACTTT. It codes for CAWRDRGRTDNSPLHF. This chain joins TRBV30 and TRBJ1-6, with 11 bases aligning to TRBD1. Looked up from germline, CDR1 is GTSNPN and CDR2 is SVGIG (reference sequence). The CDR3 extends over 16 amino acids. V lost 3 bases, J lost 5 bases, and 6 bases stayed unmatched.

CDR3 sequence (DNA): TGTGCCAGCTCAACGACAGCTCATTATGGCTACACCTTC. Translated: CASSTTAHYGYTF. The chain joins TRBV5-4 to TRBJ1-2, with D tentatively TRBD1 (5 bases). CDR3 size: 13 residues. The V end was cut by 7 bases, the J end by 5 bases, with 15 bases between. CDR1 is SGHNT, CDR2 YYREEE, per germline (reference sequence).

J is TRBJ2-1 and V is TRBV18; 11 nucleotides line up with TRBD2. Germline CDR1 and CDR2: KGHSH and LQKENI. The ends lost 5 bases at V and 3 bases at J; junction bases unmatched: 3. The CDR3 loop spans 15 amino acids. The CDR3 protein is CASSVAGGFYNEQFF. In nucleotides, the CDR3 is TGTGCCAGCTCAGTAGCGGGAGGGTTCTACAATGAGCAGTTCTTC.

The CDR3 reads CASSFRTPNEQFF. The CDR3 bases are TGTGCCAGCAGCTTCCGGACACCCAATGAGCAGTTCTTC. This sequence joins TRBV11-2 and TRBJ2-1; D possibly corresponds to TRBD1 (5 bases). V lost 3 bases, J lost 6 bases, and 9 bases lay in between. This CDR3 comprises 13 residues. CDR1 and CDR2 (germline): SGHAT, FQNNGV.

This chain uses TRBV6-1 with TRBJ1-1; D unresolved. The CDR3 spans 13 residues. CDR1 is MNHNS, CDR2 SASEGT, per germline. The V end was cut by 0 bases, the J end by 3 bases, with 5 bases between. In DNA form, the CDR3 reads TGTGCCAGCAGTGAAGCGGACTACACTGAAGCTTTCTTT. Translated, it gives CASSEADYTEAFF.

The rearrangement joins TRBV7-9 to TRBJ1-2, with D maybe TRBD1 (5 bases). The CDR3 consists of 14 residues. Germline values: CDR1 SEHNR, CDR2 FQNEAQ (reference sequence). The V and J ends lost 5 bases and 4 bases respectively, with 14 bases between them. The chain's CDR3 is CASSLTGTTYGYTF. Here the CDR3 DNA reads TGTGCCAGCAGCCTAACCGGGACTACCTATGGCTACACCTTC.

This sequence joins TRBV9 and TRBJ2-5; 12 bases match TRBD2. Germline V gene data show CDR1 as SGDLS and CDR2 as YYNGEE. The CDR3 runs to 17 residues. Trimming cost V 0 bases and J 5 bases; bases outside gene matches: 8. The CDR3 bases are TGTGCCAGCAGCGTAGGTGCTAGCGGGGGGGCCGTGGAGACCCAGTACTTC. Translated, it gives CASSVGASGGAVETQYF.

The gene calls are TRBV2 and TRBJ2-3; 10 positions agree with TRBD1. This CDR3 region has 14 residues. V lost 6 bases to trimming and J lost 5 bases; unmatched junction nucleotides: 5. The germline gives CDR1 SNHLY, CDR2 FYNNEI. CDR3 in amino acids: CASRSGTGEDTQYF. CDR3 DNA: TGTGCCAGCAGATCCGGGACAGGGGAAGATACGCAGTATTTT.

This rearrangement joins TRBV9 to TRBJ1-1, with TRBD1 matching 7 bases. The germline gives CDR1 SGDLS, CDR2 YYNGEE. Losses at the gene ends were 5 bases for V and 1 base for J; bases not matched to a gene: 5. This CDR3 has 14 amino acids. CDR3 residues: CASSKQGQNTEAFF. The CDR3 DNA follows: TGTGCCAGCAGTAAACAGGGGCAGAACACTGAAGCTTTCTTT.

This clone was detected once. The chain combines TRBV5-6 with TRBJ1-6; tentative D call: TRBD1 (6 bases). Germline V lookup: CDR1 SGHDT, CDR2 YYEEEE. V lost 0 bases, J lost 9 bases, and 13 bases lay in between. The CDR3 is 15 residues long. DNA for the CDR3: TGTGCCAGCAGCTTGGACGGGGGGCCGGTTTCACCCCTCCACTTT. This encodes CASSLDGGPVSPLHF.

This CDR3 is CASSAGGISGNTIYF. The DNA of the CDR3 is TGTGCCAGCAGCGCGGGGGGGATCTCTGGAAACACCATATATTTT. The gene calls are TRBV9 and TRBJ1-3; D perhaps matches TRBD1 (5 bases). The germline V gene encodes CDR1 SGDLS and CDR2 YYNGEE. CDR3 length: 15 amino acids. The V end lost 3 bases, the J end lost 0 bases, and 10 bases lay between the germline ends.

The chain links TRBV6-5 to TRBJ1-2, with TRBD1 identical over 8 bases. CDR3 length: 13 amino acids. Germline V gene data show CDR1 as MNHEY and CDR2 as SVGAGI. Unmatched junction bases numbered 3, after V lost 6 bases and J lost 3 bases. CDR3 loop: CASRTDRDYGYTF. Here the CDR3 DNA reads TGTGCCAGCAGGACGGACAGGGACTATGGCTACACCTTC.

The chain combines TRBV30 with TRBJ1-6; D is unclear. This CDR3 comprises 16 residues. Germline values: CDR1 GTSNPN, CDR2 SVGIG (reference sequence). V lost 2 bases to trimming and J lost 5 bases, with 16 bases between them. As DNA, the CDR3 is TGTGCCTGGAGTACAAAGTCCGGACTGAATAATTCACCCCTCCACTTT. This codes for CAWSTKSGLNNSPLHF.

The chain combines TRBV7-2 with TRBJ1-5, with TRBD1 as a possible D gene (6 bases). This CDR3 is 15 amino acids long. Trimming shortened V by 5 bases and J by 4 bases, and 15 bases separated the two germline ends. Germline V lookup: CDR1 SGHTA, CDR2 FQGNSA. CDR3 sequence reads: CASSPGGQINQPQHF. CDR3 coding DNA: TGTGCCAGCAGCCCAGGAGGACAGATAAATCAGCCCCAGCATTTT.

The rearrangement links TRBV6-6 to TRBJ2-1; TRBD2 is a possible D gene (6 bases). The CDR3 consists of 15 residues. From germline, CDR1 is MNHNY and CDR2 SVGAGI (reference sequence). V was shortened by 7 bases and J by 10 bases, with 23 bases between the two germline ends. Here the CDR3 DNA reads TGTGCCAGCACTCCCGCGGGACTGACTGGGGGAGAGCAGTTCTTC. This gives the protein CASTPAGLTGGEQFF.

This clone was seen just once. This chain links TRBV27 with TRBJ1-1; 9 positions agree with TRBD1. Germline trimming cut 5 bases from V and 0 bases from J; bases unmatched to any gene: 7. The CDR3 has 16 residues. The V gene's germline CDR1 is MNHEY and CDR2 SMNVEV (reference sequence). CDR3 region: CASSRKGQGMNTEAFF. CDR3 nucleotide sequence: TGTGCCAGCAGTCGCAAGGGACAGGGCATGAACACTGAAGCTTTCTTT.

The chain recombines TRBV2 with TRBJ1-4; 9 nucleotides agree with TRBD1. This CDR3 has 15 amino acids. Germline loops: CDR1 SNHLY, CDR2 FYNNEI. The V segment lost 11 bases and the J segment 4 bases; nucleotides outside the gene matches: 11. CDR3 bases: TGTGCCGGACAGGGGCCCCAGATTGATAATGAAAAACTGTTTTTT. Amino acids: CAGQGPQIDNEKLFF.

V usage is TRBV5-1 and J usage is TRBJ2-5; 13 bases map to TRBD2. With V trimmed by 6 bases and J by 4 bases, 9 bases remained unmatched. Germline V CDR1 and CDR2: SGHRS, YFSETQ. There are 16 residues in the CDR3. CDR3 loop: CASTRLAGGAGETQYF. The CDR3 bases are TGCGCCAGCACCCGACTAGCGGGAGGTGCAGGAGAGACCCAGTACTTC.

The rearrangement links TRBV7-2 to TRBJ1-2, with a weak D call TRBD1 (5 bases). The CDR3 sequence is 16 residues long. V gave up 2 bases and J gave up 4 bases, with 17 bases separating them. The germline V gene encodes CDR1 SGHTA and CDR2 FQGNSA. In DNA, the CDR3 is TGTGCCAGCAGCTTAACGAGGCAGGGCGGTAGCTATGGCTACACCTTC. This encodes CASSLTRQGGSYGYTF.

This clone was observed once. CDR3 in amino acids: CATSRPGGWPHEQYF. The CDR3 region has the DNA TGTGCCACCAGCAGACCGGGGGGGTGGCCCCACGAGCAGTACTTC. The chain is built from TRBV15 and TRBJ2-7; 8 bases agree with TRBD2. CDR1 LNHNV and CDR2 YYDKDF come from the germline V gene (reference sequence). The J segment lost 5 bases and the V segment lost 2 bases, leaving 8 bases of the junction unmatched. The CDR3 covers 15 residues.

The V call is TRBV7-2, the J call TRBJ1-2; the D is unclear. The CDR3 loop spans 15 amino acids. Per germline, CDR1 SGHTA and CDR2 FQGNSA. The V end lost 5 bases, the J end lost 3 bases, and 16 bases lay between the germline ends. The CDR3 is CASSKGGGDDYGYTF. The CDR3 region has the DNA TGTGCCAGCAGCAAAGGCGGCGGGGATGACTATGGCTACACCTTC.

The chain combines TRBV5-4 with TRBJ2-7; 11 nucleotides align to TRBD2. The CDR3 covers 17 residues. Trimming at V came to 1 base and at J to 4 bases, leaving 10 bases not matched to a gene. Per germline, CDR1 SGHNT and CDR2 YYREEE (reference sequence). CDR3 sequence (DNA): TGTGCCAGCAGCTTGTTTAGCGTAGCGGGAGGGAGGTACGAGCAGTACTTC. Amino acid sequence: CASSLFSVAGGRYEQYF.

The gene calls are TRBV18 and TRBJ2-1; D is unresolved. CDR3 length equals 17 residues. Trimming took 3 bases from V and 4 from J, leaving 19 bases between them. Germline CDR1 KGHSH, CDR2 LQKENI. The CDR3 loop reads CASSPILGPPPYNEQFF. The CDR3 nucleotides are TGTGCCAGCTCACCGATTCTGGGCCCCCCACCTTACAATGAGCAGTTCTTC.

The chain employs TRBV19 and TRBJ2-3; D may be TRBD2 (6 bases). CDR1 and CDR2 from the germline V gene are LNHDA and SQIVND (reference sequence). The CDR3 is 15 amino acids. The V end lost 5 bases, the J end lost 3 bases, and 15 bases lay between the germline ends. CDR3 sequence reads: CASSLVGSSTDTQYF. The CDR3 region has the DNA TGTGCCAGTAGTCTGGTCGGGAGTTCTACAGATACGCAGTATTTT.

This chain uses TRBV7-2 with TRBJ1-2, with 7 bases fitting TRBD1. Per the germline V gene, CDR1 is SGHTA and CDR2 is FQGNSA. This CDR3 has 13 residues. Losses at the gene ends were 5 bases for V and 6 bases for J; bases not matched to a gene: 6. CDR3 residues: CASSPGTEHGYTF. DNA of the CDR3: TGTGCCAGCAGCCCCGGGACAGAGCATGGCTACACCTTC.

The genes are TRBV28 and TRBJ1-2; TRBD1 matches 7 bases. This CDR3 contains 13 residues. The V gene end was trimmed by 7 bases and the J gene end by 4 bases; junction bases not matched to a gene: 6. Looked up from germline, CDR1 is MDHEN and CDR2 is SYDVKM. This CDR3 is CASMDRRIYGYTF. CDR3 DNA: TGTGCCAGCATGGACAGGAGAATCTATGGCTACACCTTC.